A selection of T cell receptor beta chains follows, all from one sample in a study of identical twins. TCRdb analysed the 5' RACE reads with MiXCR anew, one entry per CDR3 protein. Seen here are roughly 490,000 distinct CDR3 sequences, 13% to 15% observed once, and the top ten hold approximately 1%. These same records also appear under a second study, on yellow fever vaccine responses in identical twins.

Sequenced: CD4+ T cells sorted from blood. Receptor source: a woman aged 18-30 years in good health. The CDR3 runs from the conserved cysteine through the conserved F or W.

v_gene	CDR3aa
TRBV7-2	CASSFSGTSGAYNEQFF
TRBV12-3/TRBV12-4	CASSQSVEQFF
TRBV7-6	CASSRSEGAYNEQFF
TRBV7-2	CASSLDRGRSYEQYF
TRBV13	CASSSTFLAGGLTDTQYF
TRBV5-5	CASSITGLAGGGYNEQFF
TRBV5-1	CASSFTGDRETQYF
TRBV7-9	CASSPTRVGDEQFF
TRBV5-6	CASSLGQGIHTEAFF
TRBV15	CATSRDGTNEKLFF
TRBV7-8	CASSFRTGYYEQYF
TRBV5-1	CASSMTGPATEAFF
TRBV10-3	CAIRGQGAYYEQYF
TRBV5-1	CASSLGFSGYTGELFF
TRBV5-1	CASSSLSDTQYF
TRBV5-1	CASSLGIGTDTQYF
TRBV10-2	CASSEFSSLRDRGRKF
TRBV5-1	CASSYEPRAAGELFF
TRBV6-5	CASSYSLGPNNEQFF
TRBV20-1	CSVARGNNGNQPQHF
TRBV7-8	CASSIVRSRTDYNGYTF
TRBV29-1	CSVSGVMNTEAFF
TRBV7-2	CASSSQWDTPTIKQFF
TRBV5-1	CASSWTGSGNQPQHF
TRBV27	CASSFWAGVDGELFF
TRBV6-2/TRBV6-3	CASSYSTSSGADTQYF
TRBV15	CATSRGPGTGWGYTF
TRBV7-2	CASSFPPPYEQYF
TRBV6-2/TRBV6-3	CASSSDRGSHQPQHF
TRBV11-2	CASSLAVGYNEQFF
TRBV27	CASSPGVGNQPQHF
TRBV19	CASSLGAIRTDTQYF
TRBV28	CASSPGAVQGNYGYTF
TRBV14	CASSRARTTSSYNEQFF
TRBV12-3/TRBV12-4	CASRRAGDSRNEQFF
TRBV29-1	CSVMGRLTGEQYF
TRBV4-1	CASSQDQTTEQFF
TRBV28	CASSLGGRGNSPLHF
TRBV10-2	CASSYLDRPNTEAFF
TRBV4-1	CASSYGGTHHQPQHF
TRBV27	CASQGAGRKETQYF
TRBV27	CASSGRGSLTKNIQYF
TRBV4-1	CASSQSGTSGRTDTQYF
TRBV6-5	CASSWTETSNSPLHF
TRBV30	CAWSVGGDTQYF
TRBV6-2/TRBV6-3	CASSPMGLNTGELFF
TRBV7-2	CASSFHSVPDQPQHF
TRBV12-3/TRBV12-4	CASSRAPWEQYF
TRBV29-1	CSVDRGTGGELFF
TRBV20-1	CSARMLAGGPQNIQYF
TRBV6-1	CASREGGTNTEAFF
TRBV13	CASSSIGQGTYEQYF
TRBV5-1	CASSRQIETEQYF
TRBV7-9	CASSSRTGTDYEQYF
TRBV7-9	CASSEGQYAETQYF
TRBV12-3/TRBV12-4	CASSRELYEQYF